This entry lists 29 T cell receptor beta chains sequenced from one sample in a study of blood T cell repertoires in COVID-19. Repertoires were generated with immunoSEQ multiplex PCR, while TCRdb's copy carries only in-frame clones and drops some. The sample records around 180,000 clones, around 87% being singletons. Sequencing used peripheral blood. The receptors here all came from a man aged 35-49 years with active or convalescent COVID-19.

The chain is built from TRBV5-5 and TRBJ2-5; D is tentatively TRBD1 or TRBD2 (5 bases each). Germline V lookup: CDR1 SGHKS, CDR2 YYEKEE (reference sequence). The CDR3 is 14 residues long. V was cut by 4 bases and J by 4 bases, with 14 bases left in between. CDR3 protein: CASSMGPAGETQYF. In DNA, the CDR3 is TGTGCCAGCAGCATGGGACCTGCGGGAGAGACCCAGTACTTC.

The chain employs TRBV6-5 and TRBJ1-2; 7 bases align to TRBD1. Germline assignment: CDR1 MNHEY and CDR2 SVGAGI. With V trimmed by 2 bases and J by 4 bases, 7 bases remained unmatched. The CDR3 extends over 15 amino acids. The DNA of the CDR3 is TGTGCCAGCAGTTACGGTAGGGGGCGCGGCTATGGCTACACCTTC. This gives the protein CASSYGRGRGYGYTF.

The J gene is TRBJ1-6, the V gene TRBV19, with D unresolved. V lost 4 bases to trimming and J lost 8 bases, with 12 bases between them. This CDR3 contains 14 residues. The V gene's germline CDR1 is LNHDA and CDR2 SQIVND (reference sequence). The CDR3 DNA follows: TGTGCCAGTAGTACCAAATCACGAGATTCACCCCTCCACTTT. Translated: CASSTKSRDSPLHF.

The rearrangement joins TRBV4-2 to TRBJ1-2, with 7 nucleotides matching TRBD1. This CDR3 region has 15 residues. Germline V lookup: CDR1 LGHNA, CDR2 YNFKEQ. The V and J ends lost 6 bases and 3 bases, in that order; junction bases with no gene match: 10. This chain's CDR3 is CASSPRQGQDYGYTF. CDR3 sequence (DNA): TGTGCCAGCAGTCCCAGACAGGGCCAAGACTATGGCTACACCTTC.

The V gene is TRBV25-1, the J gene TRBJ2-7, with D maybe TRBD2 (6 bases). This CDR3 spans 12 amino acids. The V and J ends lost 7 bases and 2 bases respectively, with 9 bases between them. Germline loops: CDR1 MGHDK, CDR2 SYGVNS. The CDR3 DNA sequence: TGTGCCAGCAACGGGGGTACCTACGAGCAGTACTTC. Translated, it gives CASNGGTYEQYF.

This clone was recorded once. V is TRBV10-1 and J is TRBJ1-4; D gene uncertain. Germline V gene data show CDR1 as WNHNN and CDR2 as SYGVQD (reference sequence). This CDR3 spans 13 amino acids. Trimming cost V 11 bases and J 7 bases, with 17 bases left between them. The CDR3 coding sequence is TGCGCCGGCAACAGAAAAATGGGTGAAAAACTGTTTTTT. Translation: CAGNRKMGEKLFF.

This rearrangement joins TRBV6-5 to TRBJ2-7, with D possibly being TRBD2 (6 bases). This CDR3 contains 13 residues. V was pared by 4 bases and J by 6 bases, with 13 bases between. Germline loops: CDR1 MNHEY, CDR2 SVGAGI. CDR3 residues: CASSSGRGLEQYF. The CDR3 DNA reads as TGTGCCAGCAGTTCGGGACGGGGACTCGAGCAGTACTTC.

The chain employs TRBV6-5 and TRBJ1-5; D is ambiguous. The CDR3 has 13 amino acids. Trimming removed 9 bases from V and 2 bases from J, with 11 bases in between. Germline lookup yields CDR1 MNHEY and CDR2 SVGAGI. The CDR3 DNA reads as TGTGCCAGTAAGGGAGTCGGCAATCAGCCCCAGCATTTT. Its protein product is CASKGVGNQPQHF.

This chain connects TRBV5-5 to TRBJ1-5, with 8 bases that match TRBD1. This CDR3 has 18 residues. Trimming took 3 bases from V and 5 from J; bases not matched to a gene: 16. Per germline, CDR1 SGHKS and CDR2 YYEKEE (reference sequence). The CDR3 region is CASSSQPLTTGVHQPQHF. The CDR3 DNA is TGTGCCAGCAGCTCCCAACCTCTAACGACAGGGGTACATCAGCCCCAGCATTTT.

The chain uses TRBV3-1 (or the pseudogene TRBV3-2) and TRBJ2-7; the D is unclear. V was cut by 2 bases and J by 0 bases, with 11 bases left in between. The germline V gene encodes CDR1 LGHDT and CDR2 YNNKEL (reference sequence). This CDR3 region has 15 residues. CDR3 coding DNA: TGTGCCAGCAGCCAAACCCTCAGTGACTCCTACGAGCAGTACTTC. Translation gives CASSQTLSDSYEQYF.

CDR3 sequence: CAAGEGNTEAFF. CDR3 nucleotides: TGTGCCGCCGGGGAAGGAAACACTGAAGCTTTCTTT. This chain uses TRBV5-6 with TRBJ1-1, with D unclear. The CDR3 has 12 residues. Germline CDR1 reads SGHDT; CDR2 reads YYEEEE. V lost 10 bases, J lost 2 bases, and 12 bases lay in between.

The J gene is TRBJ2-1, the V gene TRBV5-1; D is perhaps TRBD1 (6 bases). Deletions cut 2 bases from V and 4 bases from J, with 13 bases between. The CDR3 covers 15 residues. Germline V gives CDR1 SGHRS, CDR2 YFSETQ. CDR3 DNA: TGCGCCAGCAGCTTAGGACAGATGAATTACAATGAGCAGTTCTTC. This encodes CASSLGQMNYNEQFF. Variable domain in full (rest from reference TRBV5-1 and TRBJ2-1): KAGVTQTPRYLIKTRGQQVTLSCSPISGHRSVSWYQQTPGQGLQFLFEYFSETQRNKGNFPGRFSGRQFSNSRSEMNVSTLELGDSALYLCASSLGQMNYNEQFFGPGTRLTVL.

The gene calls are TRBV29-1 and TRBJ2-5; a weak D match, TRBD1 (5 bases). Germline lookup yields CDR1 SQVTM and CDR2 ANQGSEA. There are 15 residues in the CDR3. V was pared by 2 bases and J by 5 bases, with 18 bases between. CDR3 protein: CSVERGGFRVETQYF. CDR3 sequence (DNA): TGCAGCGTTGAAAGGGGTGGGTTTCGGGTCGAGACCCAGTACTTC.

This chain connects TRBV3-1 (or the pseudogene TRBV3-2) to TRBJ1-2; TRBD1 agrees at 8 bases. The length of the CDR3 is 16 residues. Germline assignment: CDR1 LGHDT and CDR2 YNNKEL (reference sequence). The ends lost 4 bases at V and 4 bases at J; junction bases unmatched: 11. CDR3 in DNA: TGTGCCAGCAGCCGCACTCAGGGGGCCGGAATCTATGGCTACACCTTC. Its protein is CASSRTQGAGIYGYTF.

The V and J genes are TRBV6-5 and TRBJ1-2; 7 positions match TRBD1. V lost 5 bases and J lost 7; bases outside the gene matches: 10. Germline V CDR1 and CDR2: MNHEY, SVGAGI. The CDR3 has 14 amino acids. The CDR3 DNA reads TGTGCCAGCAGTCCAGACAGGGCGGCTCTTGGCTACACCTTC. Encoded protein: CASSPDRAALGYTF.

J is TRBJ1-5 and V is TRBV2, with D possibly matching TRBD1 (6 bases). Germline CDR1 and CDR2: SNHLY and FYNNEI. The V gene lost 8 bases and the J gene lost 0 bases, with 14 bases spanning the gap. The CDR3 is made up of 15 amino acids. The CDR3 here is CASGLDRTSNQPQHF. In nucleotides, the CDR3 is TGTGCCAGCGGCTTAGACAGGACTAGCAATCAGCCCCAGCATTTT.

The CDR3 reads CASGTGTGNSPLHF. The CDR3 DNA reads as TGTGCCAGCGGGACCGGGACAGGCAATTCACCCCTCCACTTT. The chain employs TRBV2 and TRBJ1-6; 8 nucleotides align to TRBD1. The CDR3 loop spans 14 amino acids. Germline lookup yields CDR1 SNHLY and CDR2 FYNNEI. Losses at the gene ends were 8 bases for V and 7 bases for J; bases not matched to a gene: 7.

V gene TRBV21-1 combines with J gene TRBJ1-6; TRBD1 was called by the table and not checked on the DNA. TRBV21-1 is deemed a pseudogene. The length of the CDR3 is 17 residues. CDR3: CASSKEFLQTLNSPLHF. CDR3 sequence (DNA): TGTGCCAGCAGCAAAGAATTTCTACAGACCCTAAATTCACCCCTCCACTTT.

J is TRBJ2-3 and V is TRBV9; 8 bases line up with TRBD2. The trim removed 0 bases at V and 5 bases at J, leaving 8 bases unmatched. CDR1 is SGDLS and CDR2 is YYNGEE in the germline V gene. This CDR3 is 16 amino acids long. The CDR3 here is CASSVDPGTSIDTQYF. The CDR3 coding sequence is TGTGCCAGCAGCGTAGACCCCGGGACTAGTATAGATACGCAGTATTTT.

The gene calls are TRBV5-8 and TRBJ2-1, with TRBD1 matching over 8 bases. In germline, CDR1 is SGHTS, CDR2 YDEGEE. V dropped 4 bases and J dropped 0; count of bases not matched to a gene: 15. CDR3 length equals 19 residues. The CDR3 sequence: CASSPGQVKSGSSYNEQFF. DNA for the CDR3: TGTGCCAGCAGCCCGGGACAGGTAAAGTCCGGTAGCTCCTACAATGAGCAGTTCTTC.

The CDR3 is CASSEWRVTTGELFF. CDR3 nucleotide sequence: TGTGCCAGCAGTGAATGGAGGGTTACCACCGGGGAGCTGTTTTTT. The chain employs TRBV2 and TRBJ2-2; TRBD2 is a possible D gene (6 bases). The germline CDR1 and CDR2 sequences are SNHLY and FYNNEI. The germline V and J ends were trimmed by 2 bases and 4 bases, with 11 bases remaining between them. The CDR3 covers 15 residues.

Only one count was recorded for this clone. The gene calls are TRBV3-1 (or the pseudogene TRBV3-2) and TRBJ2-3, with 12 positions matching TRBD2. The CDR3 consists of 16 residues. Per the germline V gene, CDR1 is LGHDT and CDR2 is YNNKEL (reference sequence). V shed 4 bases, J shed 0 bases, and the junction held 2 bases outside the gene matches. CDR3 nucleotides: TGTGCCAGCAGCCCCACTAGCGGGGGGAGCACAGATACGCAGTATTTT. Encoded protein: CASSPTSGGSTDTQYF.

There are many counts of this clone. The CDR3: CASSTPPSRGQFF. CDR3 nucleotides: TGTGCCAGCAGCACCCCACCCTCCCGGGGGCAGTTCTTC. The V call is TRBV7-9, the J call TRBJ2-1; maybe TRBD2 (5 bases). The length of the CDR3 is 13 residues. The germline CDR1 and CDR2 sequences are SEHNR and FQNEAQ (reference sequence). Trimming shortened V by 5 bases and J by 12 bases, and 17 bases separated the two germline ends.

CDR3 sequence reads: CASSLPGQGGSPLHF. The CDR3 coding sequence is TGTGCCAGCTCATTACCGGGACAGGGTGGTTCACCCCTCCACTTT. The rearrangement joins TRBV18 to TRBJ1-6; 9 bases are a match to TRBD1. The CDR3 is 15 amino acids. V shed 5 bases and J 9 bases; nucleotides not matched to a gene: 8. CDR1 KGHSH and CDR2 LQKENI come from the germline V gene.

A note on this clone: An end of the junction does not agree with germline; a read error may underlie this. V is TRBV7-7 and J is TRBJ2-1; D might be TRBD2 (7 bases). CDR1 and CDR2 from the germline V gene are SSHAT and FNYEAQ (reference sequence). This CDR3 is 14 amino acids long. The CDR3 region has the DNA TGTGCTAGCAGCTTAGCGTTAGGGGGGGATGAGCAGTTCTTC. Its protein is CASSLALGGDEQFF.

The J gene is TRBJ1-3, the V gene TRBV6-5; 10 nucleotides align to TRBD1. CDR1 MNHEY and CDR2 SVGAGI come from the germline V gene. Trimming at V came to 7 bases and at J to 6 bases, leaving 6 bases not matched to a gene. The CDR3 length is 14 residues. The CDR3 nucleotides are TGTGCCAGCACCCCGGGACAGGGGATAAACACCATATATTTT. Translation gives CASTPGQGINTIYF.

V is TRBV5-4 and J is TRBJ2-1; the match to TRBD2 covers 14 bases. This CDR3 contains 15 residues. After removal of 4 bases from V and 4 bases from J, the junction contained 1 base not matched to a gene. The germline V gene encodes CDR1 SGHNT and CDR2 YYREEE (reference sequence). CDR3 region: CASSGLAGGYNEQFF. The DNA for the CDR3 is TGTGCCAGCAGCGGACTAGCGGGGGGTTACAATGAGCAGTTCTTC.

This clone was seen ten or more times. The rearrangement joins TRBV11-2 to TRBJ2-7; no reliable D call. Trimming stripped 2 bases from V and 6 bases from J, with 11 bases between. The CDR3 extends over 13 amino acids. Germline CDR1 reads SGHAT; CDR2 reads FQNNGV. The CDR3 DNA reads as TGTGCCAGCAGCTTAATCTCCTCAGGCGAGCAGTACTTC. Amino acid sequence: CASSLISSGEQYF.

The chain has TRBV19 and TRBJ1-1; 7 bases are shared with TRBD1. The CDR3 has 14 amino acids. Germline CDR1 LNHDA, CDR2 SQIVND (reference sequence). The trim removed 2 bases at V and 4 bases at J, leaving 4 bases unmatched. In DNA form, the CDR3 reads TGTGCCAGTAGTATATCAGGGGGAGGCACTGAAGCTTTCTTT. Encoded protein: CASSISGGGTEAFF.